Listed below are T cell receptor beta chains from one sample, sequenced in a study of control samples from healthy donors and cancer patients. Libraries were prepared by immunoSEQ multiplex PCR; TCRdb keeps only in-frame clonotypes and omits some of them. Here the sample spans about 89,000 clones, 85% to 90% being singletons. The sequenced sample consisted of blood. Receptors originate from a woman in her thirties or forties in good health. CDR3s include the opening cysteine and the closing phenylalanine or tryptophan. The order of the fields is J gene, clone size, V gene, D gene, CDR3 protein, CDR3 DNA. A D gene is named only where the DNA matches it firmly. For some rows the clone size is stated as once, few or many, or as a class when expanded; others skip it.

TRBJ1-6	-	TRBV4-3	TRBD1	CASSPTGGLSSYNSPLHF	TGCGCCAGCAGCCCTACAGGGGGCCTCTCCTCCTATAATTCACCCCTCCACTTT
TRBJ2-3	few	TRBV10-3	TRBD1	CAISEDRTGVTDTQYF	TGTGCCATCAGTGAGGACCGAACAGGGGTCACAGATACGCAGTATTTT
TRBJ1-1	-	TRBV30	-	CAWSVQLGREAFF	TGTGCCTGGAGTGTACAGTTAGGCAGAGAAGCTTTCTTT
TRBJ1-2	-	TRBV4-3	-	CASSQENSGGYGYTF	TGCGCCAGCAGCCAAGAGAACAGCGGCGGCTATGGCTACACCTTC
TRBJ2-3	-	TRBV15	TRBD2	CATSRGERGTDTQYF	TGTGCCACCAGCAGAGGCGAGCGGGGTACAGATACGCAGTATTTT
TRBJ1-2	-	TRBV6-5	-	CASSYESGLTSDGYTF	TGTGCCAGCAGTTACGAGTCTGGCTTAACCTCTGATGGCTACACCTTC
TRBJ2-3	-	TRBV5-1	TRBD1	CASSLAGTGGPDTQYF	TGCGCCAGCAGCTTGGCGGGGACAGGGGGGCCAGATACGCAGTATTTT
TRBJ1-2	-	TRBV5-1	-	CASSLGGPYGYTF	TGCGCCAGCAGCTTGGGGGGACCCTATGGCTACACCTTC
TRBJ2-3	-	TRBV30	-	CAWSQERDTQYF	TGTGCCTGGAGTCAGGAGAGGGATACGCAGTATTTT
TRBJ1-4	-	TRBV7-2	-	CASSLRPAATNEKLFF	TGTGCCAGCAGCTTACGACCTGCTGCAACTAATGAAAAACTGTTTTTT
TRBJ1-2	-	TRBV11-3	TRBD1	CASSLQGQGGYTF	TGTGCCAGCAGCTTACAGGGACAGGGTGGCTACACCTTC
TRBJ1-5	-	TRBV20-1	TRBD1	CSASGATGAIYQPQHF	TGCAGTGCTAGTGGGGCGACAGGGGCCATTTATCAGCCCCAGCATTTT
TRBJ2-7	-	TRBV15	TRBD2	CATSRDPGGSYEQYF	TGTGCCACCAGCAGAGATCCGGGAGGGTCATACGAGCAGTACTTC
TRBJ1-3	once	TRBV10-2	TRBD1	CASSDSGGGNTIYF	TGCGCCAGCAGTGATTCAGGGGGCGGAAACACCATATATTTT
TRBJ2-7	-	TRBV30	-	CACIRRGAYEQYF	TGTGCCTGCATACGCCGGGGTGCCTACGAGCAGTACTTC
TRBJ2-5	-	TRBV30	TRBD1	CAWSVTGGRETQYF	TGTGCCTGGAGTGTGACAGGGGGCCGGGAGACCCAGTACTTC